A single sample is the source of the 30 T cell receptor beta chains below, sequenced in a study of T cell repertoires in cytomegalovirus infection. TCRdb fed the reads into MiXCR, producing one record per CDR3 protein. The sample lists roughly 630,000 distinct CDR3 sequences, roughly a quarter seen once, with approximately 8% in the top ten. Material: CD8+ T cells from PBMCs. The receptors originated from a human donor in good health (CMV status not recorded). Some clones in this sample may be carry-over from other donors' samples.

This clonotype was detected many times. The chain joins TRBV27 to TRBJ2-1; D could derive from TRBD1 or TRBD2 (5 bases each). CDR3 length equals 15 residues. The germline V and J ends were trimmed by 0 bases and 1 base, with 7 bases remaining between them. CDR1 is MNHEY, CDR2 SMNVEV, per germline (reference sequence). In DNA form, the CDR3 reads TGTGCCAGCAGTTTATCCAGGGAGTCCTACAATGAGCAGTTCTTC. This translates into CASSLSRESYNEQFF.

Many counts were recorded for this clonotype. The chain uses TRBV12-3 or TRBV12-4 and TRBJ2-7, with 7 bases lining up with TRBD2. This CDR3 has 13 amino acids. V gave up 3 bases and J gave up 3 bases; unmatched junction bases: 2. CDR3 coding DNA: TGTGCCAGCAGTTTGCGGGACTACTACGAGCAGTACTTC. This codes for CASSLRDYYEQYF.

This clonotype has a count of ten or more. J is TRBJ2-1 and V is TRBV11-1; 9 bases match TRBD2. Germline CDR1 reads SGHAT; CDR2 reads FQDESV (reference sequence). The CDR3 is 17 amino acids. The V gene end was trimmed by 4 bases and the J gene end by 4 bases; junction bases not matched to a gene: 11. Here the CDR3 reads CASSSTAGGHLYNEQFF. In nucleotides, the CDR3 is TGTGCCAGCAGCTCCACAGCGGGGGGACATCTTTACAATGAGCAGTTCTTC. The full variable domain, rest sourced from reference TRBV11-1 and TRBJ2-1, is EAEVAQSPRYKITEKSQAVAFWCDPISGHATLYWYRQILGQGPELLVQFQDESVVDDSQLPKDRFSAERLKGVDSTLKIQPAELGDSAMYLCASSSTAGGHLYNEQFFGPGTRLTVL.

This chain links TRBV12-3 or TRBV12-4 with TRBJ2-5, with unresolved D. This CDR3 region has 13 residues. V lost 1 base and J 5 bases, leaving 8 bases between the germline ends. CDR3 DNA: TGTGCCAGCAGTTTAGTAGTATGGGAGACCCAGTACTTC. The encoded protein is CASSLVVWETQYF.

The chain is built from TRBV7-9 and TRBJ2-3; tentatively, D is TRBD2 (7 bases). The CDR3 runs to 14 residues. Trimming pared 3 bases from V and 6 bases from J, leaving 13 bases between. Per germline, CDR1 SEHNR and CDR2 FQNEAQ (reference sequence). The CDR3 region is CASSFRGAGDTQYF. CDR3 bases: TGTGCCAGCAGCTTTCGGGGGGCCGGGGATACGCAGTATTTT. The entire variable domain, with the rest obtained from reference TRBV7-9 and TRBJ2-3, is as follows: DTGVSQNPRHKITKRGQNVTFRCDPISEHNRLYWYRQTLGQGPEFLTYFQNEAQLEKSRLLSDRFSAERPKGSFSTLEIQRTEQGDSAMYLCASSFRGAGDTQYFGPGTRLTVL.

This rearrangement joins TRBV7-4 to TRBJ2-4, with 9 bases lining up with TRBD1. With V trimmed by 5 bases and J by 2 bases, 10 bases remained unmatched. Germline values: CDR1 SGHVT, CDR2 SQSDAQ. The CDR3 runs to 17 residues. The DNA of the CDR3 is TGTGCCAGCAGCCTTACACCGGGACAGGGTTCCAAAAACATTCAGTACTTC. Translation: CASSLTPGQGSKNIQYF.

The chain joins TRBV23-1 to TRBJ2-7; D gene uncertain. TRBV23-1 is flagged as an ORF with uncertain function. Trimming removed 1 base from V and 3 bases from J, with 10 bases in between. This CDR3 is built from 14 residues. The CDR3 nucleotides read TGCGCCAGCAGTCAATATGTCTGGAGCTACGAGCAGTACGTC. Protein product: CASSQYVWSYEQYV.

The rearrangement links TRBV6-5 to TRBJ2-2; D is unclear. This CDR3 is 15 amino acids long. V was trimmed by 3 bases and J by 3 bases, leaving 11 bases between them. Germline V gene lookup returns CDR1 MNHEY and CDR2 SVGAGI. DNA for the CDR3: TGTGCCAGCAGTTATCAAAGAAGGGACACCGGGGAGCTGTTTTTT. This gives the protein CASSYQRRDTGELFF.

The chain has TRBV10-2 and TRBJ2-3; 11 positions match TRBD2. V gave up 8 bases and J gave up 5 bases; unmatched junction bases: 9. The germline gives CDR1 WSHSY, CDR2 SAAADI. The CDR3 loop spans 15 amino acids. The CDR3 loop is CASATSGGPGDTQYF. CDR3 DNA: TGCGCCAGCGCCACTAGCGGGGGACCTGGAGATACGCAGTATTTT.

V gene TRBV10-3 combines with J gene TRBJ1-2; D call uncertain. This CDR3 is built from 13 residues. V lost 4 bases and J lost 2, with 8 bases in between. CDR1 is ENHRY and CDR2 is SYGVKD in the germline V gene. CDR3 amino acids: CAISAGKNYGYTF. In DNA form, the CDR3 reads TGTGCCATCAGTGCGGGGAAGAACTATGGCTACACCTTC.

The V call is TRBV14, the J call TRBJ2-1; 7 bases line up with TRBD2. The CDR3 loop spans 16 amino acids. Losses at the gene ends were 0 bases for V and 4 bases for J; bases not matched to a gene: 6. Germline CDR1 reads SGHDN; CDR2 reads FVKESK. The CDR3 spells CASSQDLAGQYNEQFF. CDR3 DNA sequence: TGTGCCAGCAGCCAAGATTTAGCGGGCCAGTACAATGAGCAGTTCTTC.

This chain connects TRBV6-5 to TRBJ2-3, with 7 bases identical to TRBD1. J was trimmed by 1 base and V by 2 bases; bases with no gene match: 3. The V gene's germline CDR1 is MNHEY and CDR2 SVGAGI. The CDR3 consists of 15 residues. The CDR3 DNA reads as TGTGCCAGCAGTTACGGGGACAGACGCACAGATACGCAGTATTTT. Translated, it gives CASSYGDRRTDTQYF.

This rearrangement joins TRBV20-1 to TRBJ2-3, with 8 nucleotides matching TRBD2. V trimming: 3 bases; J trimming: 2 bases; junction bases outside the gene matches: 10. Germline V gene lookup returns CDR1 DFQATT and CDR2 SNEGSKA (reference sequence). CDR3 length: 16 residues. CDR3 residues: CSASGGLGGLTDTQYF. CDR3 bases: TGCAGTGCTAGCGGGGGACTAGGGGGACTCACAGATACGCAGTATTTT.

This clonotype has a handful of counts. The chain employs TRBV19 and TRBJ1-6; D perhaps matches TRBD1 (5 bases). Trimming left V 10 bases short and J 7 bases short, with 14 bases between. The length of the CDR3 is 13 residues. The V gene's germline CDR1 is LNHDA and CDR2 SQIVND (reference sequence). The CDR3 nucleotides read TGTGCCACCGCACAGGCCCTCAATTCACCCCTCCACTTT. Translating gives CATAQALNSPLHF.

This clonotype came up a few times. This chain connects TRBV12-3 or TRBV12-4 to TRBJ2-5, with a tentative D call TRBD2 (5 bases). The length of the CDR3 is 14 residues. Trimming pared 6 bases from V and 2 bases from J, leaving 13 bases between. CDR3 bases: TGTGCCAGCAGCCCCGGACGGGAACAAGAGACCCAGTACTTC. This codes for CASSPGREQETQYF.

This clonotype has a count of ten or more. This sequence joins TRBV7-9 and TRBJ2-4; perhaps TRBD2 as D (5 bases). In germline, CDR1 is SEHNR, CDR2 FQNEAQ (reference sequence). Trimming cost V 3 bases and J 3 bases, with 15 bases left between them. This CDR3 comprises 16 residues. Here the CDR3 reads CASSFPFEGLKNIQYF. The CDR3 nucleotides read TGTGCCAGCAGCTTCCCTTTTGAGGGTCTCAAAAACATTCAGTACTTC.

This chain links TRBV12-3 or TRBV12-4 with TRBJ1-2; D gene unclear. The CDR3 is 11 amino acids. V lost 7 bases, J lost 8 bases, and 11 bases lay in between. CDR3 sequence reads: CASNPPGGYTF. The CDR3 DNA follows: TGTGCCAGCAATCCCCCTGGGGGCTACACCTTC.

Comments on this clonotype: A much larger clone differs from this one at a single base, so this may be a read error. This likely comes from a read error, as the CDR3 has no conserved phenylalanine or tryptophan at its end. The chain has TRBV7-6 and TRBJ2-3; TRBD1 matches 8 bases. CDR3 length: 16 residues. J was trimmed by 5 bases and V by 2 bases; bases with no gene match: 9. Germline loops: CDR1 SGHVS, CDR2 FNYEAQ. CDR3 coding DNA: TGTGCCAGCAGCTTAAAGGACAGGGATTTGAGAGATACGCAGTATTCT. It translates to CASSLKDRDLRDTQYS.

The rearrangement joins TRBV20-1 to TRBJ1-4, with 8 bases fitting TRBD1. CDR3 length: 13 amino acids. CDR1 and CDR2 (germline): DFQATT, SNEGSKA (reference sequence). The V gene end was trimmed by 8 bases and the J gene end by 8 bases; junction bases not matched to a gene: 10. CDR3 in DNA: TGCAGTCCAATTGGACAGGGTCGGGAAAAACTGTTTTTT. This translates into CSPIGQGREKLFF.

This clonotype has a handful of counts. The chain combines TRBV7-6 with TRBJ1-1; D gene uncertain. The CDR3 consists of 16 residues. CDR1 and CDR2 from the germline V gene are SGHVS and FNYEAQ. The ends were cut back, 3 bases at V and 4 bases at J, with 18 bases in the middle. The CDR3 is CASSLSTSGLATEAFF. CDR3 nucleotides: TGTGCCAGCAGCTTGAGTACAAGCGGCTTGGCCACTGAAGCTTTCTTT.

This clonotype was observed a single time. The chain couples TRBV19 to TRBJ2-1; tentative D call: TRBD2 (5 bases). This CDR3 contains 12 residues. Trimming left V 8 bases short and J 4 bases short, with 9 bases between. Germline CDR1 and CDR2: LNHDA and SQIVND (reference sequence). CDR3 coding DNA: TGTGCCAGTGGCCCGGGGTACAATGAGCAGTTCTTC. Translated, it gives CASGPGYNEQFF.

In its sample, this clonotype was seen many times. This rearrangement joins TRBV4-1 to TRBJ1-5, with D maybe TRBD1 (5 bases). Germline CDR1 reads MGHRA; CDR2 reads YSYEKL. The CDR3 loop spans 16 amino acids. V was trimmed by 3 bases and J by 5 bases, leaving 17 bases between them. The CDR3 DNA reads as TGCGCCAGCAGCCACACCTCAGGGACGTTTGATCAGCCCCAGCATTTT. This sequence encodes CASSHTSGTFDQPQHF.

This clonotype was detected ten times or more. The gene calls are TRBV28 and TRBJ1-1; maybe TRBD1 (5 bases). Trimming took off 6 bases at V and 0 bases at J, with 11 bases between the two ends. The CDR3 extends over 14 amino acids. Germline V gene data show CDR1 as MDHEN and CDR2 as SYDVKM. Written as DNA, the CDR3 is TGTGCCAGCAGCCCGGGACGGATGAACACTGAAGCTTTCTTT. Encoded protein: CASSPGRMNTEAFF. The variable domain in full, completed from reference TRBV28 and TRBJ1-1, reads DVKVTQSSRYLVKRTGEKVFLECVQDMDHENMFWYRQDPGLGLRLIYFSYDVKMKEKGDIPEGYSVSREKKERFSLILESASTNQTSMYLCASSPGRMNTEAFFGQGTRLTVV.

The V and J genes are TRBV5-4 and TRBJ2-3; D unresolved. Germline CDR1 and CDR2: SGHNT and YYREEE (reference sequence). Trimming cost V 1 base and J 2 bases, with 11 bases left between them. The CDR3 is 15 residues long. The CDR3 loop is CASSLYGGFTDTQYF. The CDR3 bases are TGTGCCAGCAGCTTGTATGGCGGATTCACAGATACGCAGTATTTT.

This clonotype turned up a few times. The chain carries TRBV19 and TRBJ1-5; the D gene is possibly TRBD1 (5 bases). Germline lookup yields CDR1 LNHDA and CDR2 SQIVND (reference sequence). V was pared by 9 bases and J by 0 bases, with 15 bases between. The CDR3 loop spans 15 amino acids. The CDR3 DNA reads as TGTGCCAGCCGGATCGGACATCTTAGCAATCAGCCCCAGCATTTT. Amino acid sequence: CASRIGHLSNQPQHF.

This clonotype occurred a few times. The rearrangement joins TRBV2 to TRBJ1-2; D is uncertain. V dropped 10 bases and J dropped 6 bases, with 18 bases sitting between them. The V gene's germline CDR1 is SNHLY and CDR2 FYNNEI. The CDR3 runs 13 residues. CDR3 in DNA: TGTGCCATCTACCCTGGAGGAAAGGATGGCTACACCTTC. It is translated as CAIYPGGKDGYTF.

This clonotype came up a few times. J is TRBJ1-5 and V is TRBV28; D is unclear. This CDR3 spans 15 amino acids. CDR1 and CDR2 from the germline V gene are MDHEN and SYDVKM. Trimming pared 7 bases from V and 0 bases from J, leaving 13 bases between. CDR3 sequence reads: CASKFQVYSNQPQHF. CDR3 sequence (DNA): TGTGCCAGCAAATTTCAGGTATATAGCAATCAGCCCCAGCATTTT.

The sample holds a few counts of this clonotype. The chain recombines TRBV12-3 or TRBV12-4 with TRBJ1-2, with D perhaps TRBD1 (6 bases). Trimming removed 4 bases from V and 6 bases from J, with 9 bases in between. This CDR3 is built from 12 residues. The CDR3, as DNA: TGTGCCAGCAGTTACAGGGCGGATGGCTACACCTTC. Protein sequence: CASSYRADGYTF.

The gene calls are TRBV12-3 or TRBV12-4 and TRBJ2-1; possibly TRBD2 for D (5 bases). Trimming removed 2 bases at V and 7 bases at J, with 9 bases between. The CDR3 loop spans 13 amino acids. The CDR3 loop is CASSLSGWNEQFF. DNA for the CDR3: TGTGCCAGCAGTTTATCGGGATGGAATGAGCAGTTCTTC.

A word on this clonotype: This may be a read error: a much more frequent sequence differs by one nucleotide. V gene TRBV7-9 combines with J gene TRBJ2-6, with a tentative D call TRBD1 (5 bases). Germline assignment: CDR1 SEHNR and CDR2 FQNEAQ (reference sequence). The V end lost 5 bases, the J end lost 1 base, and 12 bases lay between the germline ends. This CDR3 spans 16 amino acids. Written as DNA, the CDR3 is TGTGCCAGCAGCCAAGGGGCTGCTTCTGGGGCCAACGTCCTGACTTTC. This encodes CASSQGAASGANVLTF.